Below are 2 T cell receptor beta chains sequenced from a single sample in a study of cytomegalovirus exposure and HLA in healthy donors. Use of 60 Vbeta and 13 Jbeta primers characterized the PCR. Only in-frame clones appear in the TCRdb table, and some are missing; sequencing was by immunoSEQ multiplex PCR. The sample has 100,000 to 150,000 clones; 60% to 85% are singletons. Sequenced: PBMCs. These receptors all stem from a woman between 35 and 50 years old in good health and CMV-seronegative.

The chain is built from TRBV7-2 and TRBJ1-2; D is possibly TRBD1 (6 bases). The germline V and J ends were trimmed by 5 bases and 4 bases, with 17 bases remaining between them. The CDR3 spans 15 residues. CDR1 and CDR2 from the germline V gene are SGHTA and FQGNSA. CDR3 nucleotides: TGTGCCAGCAGCCCCCAAAGTGGGACATCCTATGGCTACACCTTC. Translation: CASSPQSGTSYGYTF.

This clone was seen just once. The chain links TRBV10-1 to TRBJ2-7; D is ambiguous. The CDR3 spans 13 residues. V was clipped by 4 bases and J by 4 bases, with 11 bases between them. The germline gives CDR1 WNHNN, CDR2 SYGVQD (reference sequence). The CDR3 DNA is TGCGCCAGCAGTGGGGCCCGGATGTACGAGCAGTACTTC. Encoded protein: CASSGARMYEQYF.